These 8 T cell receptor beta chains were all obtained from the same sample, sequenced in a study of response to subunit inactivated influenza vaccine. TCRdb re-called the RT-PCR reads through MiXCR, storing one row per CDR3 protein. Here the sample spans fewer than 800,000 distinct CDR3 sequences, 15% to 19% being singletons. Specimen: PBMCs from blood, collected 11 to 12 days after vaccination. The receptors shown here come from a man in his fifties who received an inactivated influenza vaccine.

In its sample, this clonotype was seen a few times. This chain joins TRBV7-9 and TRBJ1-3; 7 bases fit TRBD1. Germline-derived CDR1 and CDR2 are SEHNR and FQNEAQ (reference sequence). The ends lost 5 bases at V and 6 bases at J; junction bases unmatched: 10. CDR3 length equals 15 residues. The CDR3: CASSAPTGLENTIYF. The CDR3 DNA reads TGTGCCAGCAGCGCGCCGACAGGGTTAGAAAACACCATATATTTT.

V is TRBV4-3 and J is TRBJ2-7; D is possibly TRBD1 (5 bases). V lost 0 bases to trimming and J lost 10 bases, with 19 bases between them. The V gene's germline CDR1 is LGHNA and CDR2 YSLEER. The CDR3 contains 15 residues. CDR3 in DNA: TGCGCCAGCAGCCAAGACAGGGCCCAGGTACAGCCTCAGTACTTC. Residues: CASSQDRAQVQPQYF.

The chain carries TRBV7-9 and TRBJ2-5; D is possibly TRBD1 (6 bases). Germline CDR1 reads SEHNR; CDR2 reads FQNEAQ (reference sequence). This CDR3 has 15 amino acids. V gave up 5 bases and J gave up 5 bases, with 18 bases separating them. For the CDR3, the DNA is TGTGCCAGCAGCCCAAAACAGGGTCCTTTGGAGACCCAGTACTTC. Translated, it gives CASSPKQGPLETQYF. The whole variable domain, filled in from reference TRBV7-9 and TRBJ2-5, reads DTGVSQNPRHKITKRGQNVTFRCDPISEHNRLYWYRQTLGQGPEFLTYFQNEAQLEKSRLLSDRFSAERPKGSFSTLEIQRTEQGDSAMYLCASSPKQGPLETQYFGPGTRLLVL.

CDR3 nucleotides: TGCGCCAGCAGCTCCGGAGAGTCAACAGATACGCAGTATTTT. It translates to CASSSGESTDTQYF. The chain recombines TRBV5-1 with TRBJ2-3; D gene uncertain. The CDR3 is made up of 14 amino acids. Looked up from germline, CDR1 is SGHRS and CDR2 is YFSETQ. V was trimmed by 3 bases and J by 3 bases, leaving 11 bases between them.

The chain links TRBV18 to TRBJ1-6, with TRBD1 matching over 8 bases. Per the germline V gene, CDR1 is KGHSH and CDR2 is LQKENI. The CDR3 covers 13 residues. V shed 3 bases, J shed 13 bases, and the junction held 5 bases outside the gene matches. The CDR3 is CASSPNGQGPLHF. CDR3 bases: TGTGCCAGCTCACCCAATGGACAGGGTCCCCTCCACTTT.

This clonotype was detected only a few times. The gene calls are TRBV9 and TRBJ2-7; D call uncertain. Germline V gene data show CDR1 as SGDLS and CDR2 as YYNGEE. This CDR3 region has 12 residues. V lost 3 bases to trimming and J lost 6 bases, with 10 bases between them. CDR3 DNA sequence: TGTGCCAGCAGCGGCCCGGGTTCCGAGCAGTACTTC. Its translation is CASSGPGSEQYF.

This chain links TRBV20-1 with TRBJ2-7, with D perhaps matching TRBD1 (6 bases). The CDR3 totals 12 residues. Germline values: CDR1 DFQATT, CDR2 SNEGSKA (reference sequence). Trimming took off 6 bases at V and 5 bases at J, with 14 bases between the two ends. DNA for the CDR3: TGCAGTGCGCAGGGGTTTATAGACGAGCAGTACTTC. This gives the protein CSAQGFIDEQYF.

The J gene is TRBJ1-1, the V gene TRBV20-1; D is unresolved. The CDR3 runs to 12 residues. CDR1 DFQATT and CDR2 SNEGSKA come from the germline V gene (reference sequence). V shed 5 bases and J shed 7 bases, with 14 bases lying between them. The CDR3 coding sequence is TGCAGTGCTCCCCTAGGAGGCGGTGAAGCTTTCTTT. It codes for CSAPLGGGEAFF.